The 15 T cell receptor beta chains in this list originate from one sample, sequenced in a study of blood T cell repertoires in COVID-19. Repertoires were generated with immunoSEQ multiplex PCR, while TCRdb's copy carries only in-frame clones and drops some. The sample lists about 230,000 clones; approximately 82% were seen once. What was sequenced was peripheral blood. The receptor source for this set is a man aged 35-49 years who had recovered from COVID-19.

This clone was seen a single time. This rearrangement joins TRBV27 to TRBJ2-1; 7 positions match TRBD1. Looked up from germline, CDR1 is MNHEY and CDR2 is SMNVEV (reference sequence). The trim removed 3 bases at V and 4 bases at J, leaving 3 bases unmatched. This CDR3 region has 14 residues. DNA for the CDR3: TGTGCCAGCAGTTTGGGGACAGCATACAATGAGCAGTTCTTC. Residues: CASSLGTAYNEQFF.

This chain joins TRBV10-2 and TRBJ2-3; TRBD1 agrees at 7 bases. Germline CDR1 reads WSHSY; CDR2 reads SAAADI. The CDR3 is made up of 15 amino acids. J lost 8 bases, V lost 7 bases, and 15 bases had no gene match. This chain's CDR3 is CASIGIGTARGTQYF. The DNA of the CDR3 is TGCGCCAGCATCGGGATAGGGACAGCTCGAGGTACGCAGTATTTT.

The gene calls are TRBV12-5 and TRBJ2-1; 9 bases fit TRBD1. This CDR3 has 16 amino acids. CDR1 is LGHNT, CDR2 FRNRAP, per germline. Germline trimming cut 1 base from V and 2 bases from J; bases unmatched to any gene: 3. CDR3 residues: CASGLEQGAPYNEQFF. The CDR3 region has the DNA TGTGCTAGTGGTTTGGAACAGGGGGCGCCCTACAATGAGCAGTTCTTC.

V usage is TRBV5-1 and J usage is TRBJ2-1, with TRBD1 identical over 7 bases. The CDR3 totals 15 residues. The ends lost 4 bases at V and 0 bases at J; junction bases unmatched: 4. The germline V gene encodes CDR1 SGHRS and CDR2 YFSETQ. The CDR3 spells CASSTGQVSYNEQFF. Here the CDR3 DNA reads TGCGCCAGCAGCACTGGACAGGTCTCCTACAATGAGCAGTTCTTC.

The rearrangement joins TRBV28 to TRBJ2-2, with D possibly TRBD2 on 7 matching bases. Trimming took off 6 bases at V and 6 bases at J, with 14 bases between the two ends. Germline lookup yields CDR1 MDHEN and CDR2 SYDVKM. This CDR3 has 14 residues. The CDR3 reads CASSKGGGAGELFF. CDR3 DNA: TGTGCCAGCAGCAAAGGGGGGGGCGCCGGGGAGCTGTTTTTT. Full variable domain (outside the CDR3, taken from reference TRBV28 and TRBJ2-2): DVKVTQSSRYLVKRTGEKVFLECVQDMDHENMFWYRQDPGLGLRLIYFSYDVKMKEKGDIPEGYSVSREKKERFSLILESASTNQTSMYLCASSKGGGAGELFFGEGSRLTVL.

The chain employs TRBV19 and TRBJ1-3; D perhaps matches TRBD1 (5 bases). V was cut by 5 bases and J by 0 bases, with 17 bases left in between. Germline V gene lookup returns CDR1 LNHDA and CDR2 SQIVND (reference sequence). This CDR3 spans 17 amino acids. The CDR3 bases are TGTGCCAGTAGTCTCAGAGGCGGGGGGTCCTCTGGAAACACCATATATTTT. Translated, it gives CASSLRGGGSSGNTIYF.

The chain is built from TRBV19 and TRBJ2-3; 8 bases align to TRBD2. Germline-derived CDR1 and CDR2 are LNHDA and SQIVND (reference sequence). This CDR3 contains 16 residues. Trimming took 7 bases from V and 2 from J; bases not matched to a gene: 11. In DNA form, the CDR3 reads TGTGCCAGTACAACTGCGGGACTAGGGCTCACAGATACGCAGTATTTT. It codes for CASTTAGLGLTDTQYF.

J is TRBJ2-1 and V is TRBV12-5, with 8 bases fitting TRBD2. V gave up 6 bases and J gave up 4 bases; unmatched junction bases: 14. The CDR3 has 17 amino acids. Germline CDR1 and CDR2: LGHNT and FRNRAP. This chain's CDR3 is CASGPGGGQGLYNEQFF. CDR3 nucleotide sequence: TGTGCTAGTGGACCCGGGGGGGGGCAGGGACTTTACAATGAGCAGTTCTTC.

The CDR3 region is CASSAQGTANYGYTF. DNA for the CDR3: TGTGCCAGCAGCGCGCAGGGGACAGCTAACTATGGCTACACCTTC. This chain uses TRBV9 with TRBJ1-2; 7 positions match TRBD1. V trimming: 3 bases; J trimming: 0 bases; junction bases outside the gene matches: 5. The V gene's germline CDR1 is SGDLS and CDR2 YYNGEE. The CDR3 runs 15 residues.

This CDR3 reads CAPGGQSCKNIQYF. For the CDR3, the DNA is TGTGCCCCGGGCGGACAAAGCTGCAAAAACATTCAGTACTTC. This chain uses TRBV24-1 with TRBJ2-4; a possible D gene is TRBD1 (5 bases). Looked up from germline, CDR1 is KGHDR and CDR2 is SFDVKD. There are 14 residues in the CDR3. The germline V and J ends were trimmed by 12 bases and 3 bases, with 17 bases remaining between them.

The chain recombines TRBV6-2 or TRBV6-3 with TRBJ2-2, with 8 bases that match TRBD2. The CDR3 consists of 15 residues. Germline CDR1 is MNHEY and CDR2 is SVGEGT. Germline trimming cut 3 bases from V and 3 bases from J; bases unmatched to any gene: 3. Here the CDR3 DNA reads TGTGCCAGCAGTTATCACGGGAGGGACACCGGGGAGCTGTTTTTT. Its protein product is CASSYHGRDTGELFF.

This clone was seen only a few times. The genes are TRBV6-6 and TRBJ2-3; 7 bases line up with TRBD2. This CDR3 has 16 residues. Germline CDR1 reads MNHNY; CDR2 reads SVGAGI (reference sequence). V lost 5 bases to trimming and J lost 2 bases; unmatched junction nucleotides: 10. In DNA, the CDR3 is TGTGCCAGCAGTCAATACGGGGCGGGAGTCACAGATACGCAGTATTTT. Its translation is CASSQYGAGVTDTQYF.

This clone came up a few times. This chain connects TRBV7-2 to TRBJ1-2, with D perhaps TRBD1 (5 bases). This CDR3 spans 16 amino acids. Germline values: CDR1 SGHTA, CDR2 FQGNSA. Trimming stripped 5 bases from V and 3 bases from J, with 19 bases between. CDR3 bases: TGTGCCAGCAGCCGCCGGGTCCAGGGAGGGTACTATGGCTACACCTTC. The encoded protein is CASSRRVQGGYYGYTF.

This clone was counted once. This chain links TRBV21-1 with TRBJ2-1; the table's D call, TRBD2, was not checked against the DNA. TRBV21-1 is shown as a pseudogene. This CDR3 has 18 residues. The CDR3 region has the DNA TGTGCCAGCAGCAAAGAACAGCTGGGACTAGCGGGAGACAATGAGCAGTTCTTC. This encodes CASSKEQLGLAGDNEQFF.

The gene calls are TRBV4-3 and TRBJ2-7; a possible D gene is TRBD1 (7 bases). V lost 5 bases and J 3 bases, leaving 17 bases between the germline ends. CDR3 size: 15 residues. From germline, CDR1 is LGHNA and CDR2 YSLEER. The CDR3 loop is CASSRNAGQSYEQYF. The CDR3 DNA reads TGCGCCAGCAGCAGGAACGCGGGACAGAGCTACGAGCAGTACTTC.